This is a list of T cell receptor beta chains from one sample in a study of cytomegalovirus exposure and HLA in healthy donors. Measured with immunoSEQ multiplex PCR; TCRdb has only the in-frame clones, and not every one. The data show about 250,000 clones, 80% to 90% seen once. The sequenced sample was PBMCs. These receptors were obtained from a girl aged 2-10 years in good health and CMV-seronegative. Both conserved end residues are part of each CDR3. The D gene is left open where the match is weak. Only some rows state a clone size, as once, few, many or a class for expanded clones.

j_call clone_size v_call d_call cdr3_aa cdr3_nt
TRBJ2-7 . TRBV7-9 TRBD2 CASSPVAGVPYEQYF TGTGCCAGCAGCCCTGTGGCGGGAGTTCCCTACGAGCAGTACTTC
TRBJ1-5 . TRBV19 . CASSIAGSKANQPQHF TGTGCCAGTAGTATAGCAGGGTCGAAAGCCAATCAGCCCCAGCATTTT
TRBJ2-1 once TRBV7-2 . CASSPTSSYNEQFF TGTGCCAGCAGTCCTACTAGCTCCTACAATGAGCAGTTCTTC
TRBJ1-3 . TRBV13 . CASSPNRVPGNTIYF TGTGCCAGCAGCCCTAACAGGGTACCGGGAAACACCATATATTTT
TRBJ2-5 . TRBV5-4 TRBD2 CASSPQLTTSGGAETQYF TGTGCCAGCAGTCCGCAACTGACAACTAGCGGGGGGGCGGAGACCCAGTACTTC
TRBJ2-5 . TRBV5-6 . CASSLGRETQYF TGTGCCAGCAGCTTGGGTCGGGAGACCCAGTACTTC
TRBJ2-2 once TRBV5-5 . CASSLTVTNTGELFF TGTGCCAGCAGCTTGACAGTCACGAACACCGGGGAGCTGTTTTTT
TRBJ2-2 . TRBV4-1 . CASSQDKLAGELFF TGCGCCAGCAGCCAAGATAAACTAGCCGGGGAGCTGTTTTTT
TRBJ1-2 once TRBV6-5 . CASSYSGSRGYTF TGTGCCAGCAGTTACTCTGGGTCGCGGGGCTACACCTTC
TRBJ1-2 . TRBV5-1 TRBD1 CASSLGGAAPSPNYGYTF TGCGCCAGCAGCCTAGGGGGCGCCGCCCCCTCACCTAACTATGGCTACACCTTC
TRBJ1-2 . TRBV19 . CASSIVRGLDYGYTF TGTGCCAGTAGTATAGTTCGGGGTCTGGACTATGGCTACACCTTC
TRBJ2-7 . TRBV7-6 TRBD1 CASSSDGIDRGLYEQYF TGTGCCAGCAGCTCCGACGGCATCGATAGGGGGCTATACGAGCAGTACTTC
TRBJ2-1 . TRBV29-1 . CSVEPYPSYNEQFF TGCAGCGTTGAGCCCTACCCCTCCTACAATGAGCAGTTCTTC
TRBJ1-3 few TRBV30 . CAWSVSGNTIYF TGTGCCTGGAGTGTGTCAGGGAACACCATATATTTT
TRBJ1-2 . TRBV27 TRBD1 CASSIRTGVNYGYTF TGTGCCAGCAGTATTCGGACAGGGGTAAACTATGGCTACACCTTC
TRBJ1-1 . TRBV27 . CASSLSRGSTEAFF TGTGCCAGCAGTTTATCCCGGGGGAGCACTGAAGCTTTCTTT
TRBJ2-3 . TRBV5-6 . CASSLASGADTQYF TGTGCCAGCAGCTTGGCCTCAGGGGCAGATACGCAGTATTTT
TRBJ1-2 . TRBV6-1 . CASSEQWRRGSYGYTF TGTGCCAGCAGTGAGCAGTGGAGAAGAGGCTCCTATGGCTACACCTTC
TRBJ2-1 . TRBV15 TRBD2 CATSRASGRAYNEQFF TGTGCCACCAGCAGAGCTAGCGGGAGGGCCTACAATGAGCAGTTCTTC
TRBJ2-3 . TRBV2 TRBD2 CASSEGGLEADTQYF TGTGCCAGCAGTGAAGGGGGACTAGAGGCAGATACGCAGTATTTT
TRBJ2-5 . TRBV6-6 . CASSIRMGQETQYF TGTGCCAGCAGTATCAGGATGGGCCAAGAGACCCAGTACTTC
TRBJ2-7 once TRBV4-2 TRBD2 CASSQLTSGGSYEQYF TGTGCCAGCAGCCAGCTTACTAGCGGGGGGTCCTACGAGCAGTACTTC
TRBJ1-1 . TRBV7-9 . CSSNLDMEAFF TGTTCCAGCAATCTGGACATGGAAGCTTTCTTT
TRBJ2-2 . TRBV2 TRBD1 CASRKIQGALTGELFF TGTGCCAGCAGGAAAATACAGGGGGCGCTGACCGGGGAGCTGTTTTTT
TRBJ1-4 . TRBV15 . CATSRSPGQNNEKLFF TGTGCCACCAGCAGAAGTCCCGGACAGAATAATGAAAAACTGTTTTTT
TRBJ2-7 few TRBV12-5 TRBD1 CARGDRGIMVDEQYF TGTGCACGGGGGGACAGGGGGATAATGGTCGACGAGCAGTACTTC
TRBJ2-2 . TRBV18 . CASSPKGALLLGRELFF TGTGCCAGCTCACCCAAAGGGGCACTGCTTCTTGGGCGGGAGCTGTTTTTT
TRBJ1-2 . TRBV2 . CASSGRRGFSYGYTF TGTGCCAGCAGTGGTCGCCGGGGATTTTCCTATGGCTACACCTTC
TRBJ2-1 . TRBV5-1 . CASSLAAAIRPGYNEQFF TGCGCCAGCAGCTTGGCCGCCGCTATCCGACCGGGATACAATGAGCAGTTCTTC
TRBJ1-4 . TRBV5-1 . CASSFDGGPSELFF TGCGCCAGCAGCTTCGACGGAGGACCCAGCGAACTGTTTTTT
TRBJ2-1 . TRBV9 . CASSPFPGLYNEQFF TGTGCCAGCAGTCCTTTCCCGGGACTGTACAATGAGCAGTTCTTC
TRBJ1-4 . TRBV4-1 . CASSPTPANEKLFF TGCGCCAGCAGCCCGACACCCGCTAATGAAAAACTGTTTTTT
TRBJ1-1 once TRBV5-1 . CASSSLDRLNTEAFF TGCGCCAGCAGCTCCCTGGACAGACTGAACACTGAAGCTTTCTTT
TRBJ2-1 . TRBV6-5 TRBD2 CASSYSSGGANEQFF TGTGCCAGCAGTTACTCTAGCGGGGGGGCCAATGAGCAGTTCTTC
TRBJ2-1 . TRBV10-3 . CAITQLVSNEQFF TGTGCCATCACCCAACTAGTCTCCAATGAGCAGTTCTTC
TRBJ1-5 . TRBV6-1 TRBD1 CASSAVTGGNQPQHF TGTGCCAGCAGTGCGGTGACAGGGGGCAATCAGCCCCAGCATTTT
TRBJ1-2 once TRBV6-5 . CASRGYIGGYTF TGTGCCAGTCGAGGATATATTGGTGGCTACACCTTC
TRBJ2-2 . TRBV27 . CASSLSPDLAPYTGELFF TGTGCCAGCAGTCTTTCCCCGGACTTGGCCCCCTACACCGGGGAGCTGTTTTTT
TRBJ2-7 once TRBV4-1 . CASSQVAGMQYF TGCGCCAGCAGCCAAGTGGCGGGAATGCAGTACTTC
TRBJ2-2 few TRBV7-9 . CASSLVGTLNTGELFF TGTGCCAGCAGCTTAGTAGGGACTCTGAACACCGGGGAGCTGTTTTTT
TRBJ2-1 . TRBV6-5 TRBD1 CASSPDRGSNEQFF TGTGCCAGCAGTCCCGACAGGGGGTCGAATGAGCAGTTCTTC
TRBJ2-3 . TRBV10-3 . CAISETGGDGDTQYF TGTGCCATCAGTGAGACAGGGGGGGACGGAGATACGCAGTATTTT
TRBJ2-7 . TRBV30 . CAWSVGKTTEQYF TGTGCCTGGAGTGTCGGCAAAACTACCGAGCAGTACTTC
TRBJ2-5 few TRBV5-1 . CASSLGEGVRVQETQYF TGCGCCAGCAGCCTAGGCGAGGGGGTCCGAGTCCAAGAGACCCAGTACTTC